Sequencing of this TCR beta chain was carried out in a study of blood T cells in healthy people across ages. In the study overall: Capturing about one barcoded beta molecule per two T cells was achieved by template switching. The study's findings and limits: Among long-lived donors, naive CD4+ cells were more numerous and diversity higher than in aged donors. Older individuals had lower TCR beta diversity per million T cells (the decline was roughly linear).

A second PCR, run for about 6 to 11 cycles, used a sample-barcoded 5' primer plus a J-beta primer mix. TCRdb reprocessed the 5' RACE reads with MiXCR, giving one entry per CDR3 protein. Of around 780,000 distinct CDR3 sequences listed, around 50% are singletons. Of note for this clonotype: Its antigen is still unknown.

The CDR3 is 12 amino acids. The ends were cut back, 5 bases at V and 12 bases at J, with 15 bases in the middle. Germline values: CDR1 SGHNT, CDR2 YENEEA. The rearrangement links TRBV11-3 to TRBJ2-3; TRBD2 might be the D (6 bases). Sequenced input: blood. This clonotype was sampled from a middle-aged man in good health. The CDR3 sequence is CASSEGTVRQYF. DNA for the CDR3: TGTGCCAGCAGCGAAGGGACTGTTCGTCAGTATTTT.